This T cell receptor beta chain was documented in a study of shared clonotypes between healthy human individuals. The CDR3 totals 15 residues. Germline CDR1 is SEHNR and CDR2 is FQNEAQ (reference sequence). Trimming took 1 base from V and 0 from J; bases not matched to a gene: 1. Profiled with immunoSEQ multiplex PCR; TCRdb holds only in-frame clones, not every one. The table shows about 320,000 clones, with around 90% occurring only once. Donors had no recently reported acute infections or vaccinations and were HIV-negative. The clonotype originates from a man younger than 30 in good health. The genes are TRBV7-9 and TRBJ1-1; 8 bases are shared with TRBD1. The sample consisted of memory CD8+ T cells sorted from blood. The sample's subset: CD45RO+ cells pooled with CCR7-negative TemRA cells. The CDR3 loop reads CASSLGGQVNTEAFF. The CDR3 DNA follows: TGTGCCAGCAGCTTAGGGGGACAGGTGAACACTGAAGCTTTCTTT.